The 7 T cell receptor beta chains below come from one sample, sequenced in a study of T-cell reconstitution after alpha-beta-depleted transplantation in children. Preparation of the TCRbeta library used unique molecular identifiers. MiXCR, run by TCRdb on the PCR reads, gives a single entry per CDR3 protein. Found here are 7,000 or so distinct CDR3 sequences, approximately 12% of them singletons; the top ten hold around 21%. The sample here was PBMCs, mostly from graft donor cells, taken 180 days after TCRalphabeta/CD19-depleted stem cell transplant. These receptors originate from a child less than two years old who had a stem cell transplant for acute myeloid leukemia, so the T cells may come from the graft donor.

This clonotype showed up many times. The chain links TRBV24-1 to TRBJ2-7; 7 nucleotides match TRBD1. The germline gives CDR1 KGHDR, CDR2 SFDVKD. The CDR3 has 14 residues. Trimming took 5 bases from V and 6 from J; bases not matched to a gene: 9. The CDR3 region is CATSGGTVDSEQYF. The CDR3 nucleotides are TGTGCCACCAGTGGGGGGACAGTGGATTCCGAGCAGTACTTC.

This clonotype was detected ten times or more. The chain links TRBV28 to TRBJ2-5, with D possibly being TRBD1 or TRBD2 (5 bases each). Trimming took off 4 bases at V and 2 bases at J, with 8 bases between the two ends. From germline, CDR1 is MDHEN and CDR2 SYDVKM. The CDR3 spans 13 residues. The CDR3: CASSSGPQETQYF. The CDR3, as DNA: TGTGCCAGCAGTTCGGGACCGCAAGAGACCCAGTACTTC.

At least ten counts were recorded for this clonotype. The chain uses TRBV25-1 and TRBJ1-1; a possible D gene is TRBD1 (5 bases). This CDR3 contains 13 residues. The V gene lost 6 bases and the J gene lost 1 base, with 9 bases spanning the gap. The V gene's germline CDR1 is MGHDK and CDR2 SYGVNS. CDR3: CASRQTGNTEAFF. CDR3 sequence (DNA): TGTGCCAGCAGACAAACAGGGAACACTGAAGCTTTCTTT.

By share of the sample, this clonotype is medium-sized. This chain links TRBV10-3 with TRBJ2-1, with 10 bases that match TRBD2. V lost 6 bases, J lost 8 bases, and 4 bases stayed unmatched. Germline values: CDR1 ENHRY, CDR2 SYGVKD. The CDR3 spans 13 residues. The CDR3 sequence: CAIRLAGADEQFF. As DNA, the CDR3 is TGTGCCATCAGGCTAGCGGGAGCGGATGAGCAGTTCTTC.

This clonotype has ten or more counts. The chain is built from TRBV20-1 and TRBJ2-7, with a possible D match to TRBD2 (5 bases). This CDR3 contains 15 residues. The V and J ends lost 2 bases and 3 bases respectively, with 17 bases between them. Germline V gene sequence: CDR1 DFQATT, CDR2 SNEGSKA (reference sequence). In DNA, the CDR3 is TGCAGTGCTAGAAGTGGGAGAGCGACCAACTACGAGCAGTACTTC. It is translated as CSARSGRATNYEQYF.

The sample holds a few counts of this clonotype. The V call is TRBV7-6, the J call TRBJ2-5; TRBD2 might be the D (5 bases). The CDR3 spans 15 residues. Germline CDR1 is SGHVS and CDR2 is FNYEAQ. The V and J ends lost 4 bases and 1 base respectively, with 13 bases between them. CDR3 sequence (DNA): TGTGCCAGCAGCTCCCGACTAAGCCCCCAAGAGACCCAGTACTTC. It yields the protein CASSSRLSPQETQYF.

The sample holds many counts of this clonotype. The V and J genes are TRBV10-2 and TRBJ2-7, with TRBD1 matching 8 bases. Germline trimming cut 2 bases from V and 7 bases from J; bases unmatched to any gene: 4. Germline assignment: CDR1 WSHSY and CDR2 SAAADI. The CDR3 consists of 13 residues. The CDR3 nucleotides are TGCGCCAGCAGTGAGGACAGGGGAGAAGAGCAGTACTTC. It codes for CASSEDRGEEQYF.